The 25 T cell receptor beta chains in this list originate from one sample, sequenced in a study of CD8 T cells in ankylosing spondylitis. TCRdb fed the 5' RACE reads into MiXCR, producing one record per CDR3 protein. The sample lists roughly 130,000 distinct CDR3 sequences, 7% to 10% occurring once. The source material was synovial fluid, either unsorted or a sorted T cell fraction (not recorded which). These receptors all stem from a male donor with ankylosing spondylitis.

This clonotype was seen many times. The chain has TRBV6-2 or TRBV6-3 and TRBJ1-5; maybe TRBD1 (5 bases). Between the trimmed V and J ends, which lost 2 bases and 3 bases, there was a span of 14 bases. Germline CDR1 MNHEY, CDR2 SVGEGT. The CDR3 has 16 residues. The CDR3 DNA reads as TGTGCCAGCAGTTACGGGAACACAGGCTTCAATCAGCCCCAGCATTTT. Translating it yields CASSYGNTGFNQPQHF.

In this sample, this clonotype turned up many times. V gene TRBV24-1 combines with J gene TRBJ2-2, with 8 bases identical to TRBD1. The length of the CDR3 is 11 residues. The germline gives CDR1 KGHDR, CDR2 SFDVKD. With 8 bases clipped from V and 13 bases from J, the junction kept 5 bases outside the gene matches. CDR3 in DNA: TGTGCCACCACCCCGGACAGGGCGCTGTTTTTT. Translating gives CATTPDRALFF.

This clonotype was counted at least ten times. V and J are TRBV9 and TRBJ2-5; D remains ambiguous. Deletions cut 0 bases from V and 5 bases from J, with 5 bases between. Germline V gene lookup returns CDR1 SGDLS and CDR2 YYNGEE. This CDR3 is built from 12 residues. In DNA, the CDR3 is TGTGCCAGCAGCGTAGCTTCGGAGACCCAGTACTTC. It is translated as CASSVASETQYF.

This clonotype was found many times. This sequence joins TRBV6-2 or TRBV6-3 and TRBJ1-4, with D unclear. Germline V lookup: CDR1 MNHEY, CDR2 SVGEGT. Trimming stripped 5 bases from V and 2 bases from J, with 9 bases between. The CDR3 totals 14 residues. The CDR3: CASSARRTNEKLFF. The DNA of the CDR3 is TGTGCCAGCAGTGCCCGCAGGACTAATGAAAAACTGTTTTTT.

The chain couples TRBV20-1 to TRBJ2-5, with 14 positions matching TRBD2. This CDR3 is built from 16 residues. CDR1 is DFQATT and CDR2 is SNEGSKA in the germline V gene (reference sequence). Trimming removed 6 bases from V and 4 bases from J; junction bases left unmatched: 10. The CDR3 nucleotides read TGCAGTGCCCCGCTCCCCGGACTAGCGGGAGGAGAGACCCAGTACTTC. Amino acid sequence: CSAPLPGLAGGETQYF.

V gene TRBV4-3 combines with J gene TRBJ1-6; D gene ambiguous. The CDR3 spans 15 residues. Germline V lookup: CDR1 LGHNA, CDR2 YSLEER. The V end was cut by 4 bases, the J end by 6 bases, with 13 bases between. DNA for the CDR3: TGCGCCAGCAGCCCTCCGGCAGTATCTAATTCACCCCTCCACTTT. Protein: CASSPPAVSNSPLHF.

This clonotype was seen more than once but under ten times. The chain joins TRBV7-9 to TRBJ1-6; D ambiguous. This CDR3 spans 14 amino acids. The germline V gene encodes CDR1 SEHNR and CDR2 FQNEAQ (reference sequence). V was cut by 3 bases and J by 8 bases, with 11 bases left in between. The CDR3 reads CASSLGDEDSPLHF. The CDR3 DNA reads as TGTGCCAGCAGCTTGGGTGATGAAGATTCACCCCTCCACTTT.

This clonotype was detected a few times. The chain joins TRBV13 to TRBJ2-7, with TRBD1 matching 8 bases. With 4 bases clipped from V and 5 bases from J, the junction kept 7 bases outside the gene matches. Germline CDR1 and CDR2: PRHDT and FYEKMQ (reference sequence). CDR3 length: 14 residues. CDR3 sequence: CASSSDRVGDEQYF. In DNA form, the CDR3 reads TGTGCCAGCAGCTCGGACAGGGTTGGGGACGAGCAGTACTTC.

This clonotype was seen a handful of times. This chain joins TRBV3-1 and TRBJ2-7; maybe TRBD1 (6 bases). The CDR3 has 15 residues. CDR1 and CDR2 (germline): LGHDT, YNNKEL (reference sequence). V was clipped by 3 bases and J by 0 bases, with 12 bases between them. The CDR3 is CASSQTGGPSYEQYF. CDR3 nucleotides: TGTGCCAGCAGCCAGACAGGAGGTCCCTCCTACGAGCAGTACTTC.

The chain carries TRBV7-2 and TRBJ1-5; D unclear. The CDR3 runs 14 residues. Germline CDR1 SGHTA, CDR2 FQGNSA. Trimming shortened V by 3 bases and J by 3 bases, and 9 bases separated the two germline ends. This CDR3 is CASSFVGYNQPQHF. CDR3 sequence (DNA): TGTGCCAGCAGCTTCGTGGGCTACAATCAGCCCCAGCATTTT.

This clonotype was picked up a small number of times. Here the CDR3 DNA reads TGTGCCAGCAGCCCGCCCGGGAACACCGGGGAGCTGTTTTTT. This codes for CASSPPGNTGELFF. The rearrangement links TRBV3-1 to TRBJ2-2; D is unclear. Deletions cut 4 bases from V and 1 base from J, with 7 bases between. Germline-derived CDR1 and CDR2 are LGHDT and YNNKEL (reference sequence). This CDR3 is built from 14 residues.

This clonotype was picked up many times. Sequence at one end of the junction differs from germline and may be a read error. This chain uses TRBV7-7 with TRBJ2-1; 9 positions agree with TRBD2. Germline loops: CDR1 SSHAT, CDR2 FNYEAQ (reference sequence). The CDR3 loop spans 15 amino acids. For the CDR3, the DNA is TGTGCTAGCAGCTCCCTAGCGGGACGGTACAATGAGCAGTTCTTC. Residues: CASSSLAGRYNEQFF.

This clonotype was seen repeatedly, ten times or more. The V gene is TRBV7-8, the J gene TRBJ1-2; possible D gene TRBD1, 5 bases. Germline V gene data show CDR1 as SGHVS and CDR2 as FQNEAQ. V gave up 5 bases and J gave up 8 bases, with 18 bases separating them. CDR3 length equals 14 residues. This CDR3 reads CASSLRYQGWGYTF. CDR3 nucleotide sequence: TGTGCCAGCAGCCTCCGCTACCAGGGATGGGGCTACACCTTC.

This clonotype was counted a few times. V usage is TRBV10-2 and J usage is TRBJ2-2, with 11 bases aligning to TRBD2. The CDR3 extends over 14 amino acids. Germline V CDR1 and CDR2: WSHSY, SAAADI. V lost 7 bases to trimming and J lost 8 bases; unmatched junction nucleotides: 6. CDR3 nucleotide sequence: TGCGCCAGCACCGGACTAGCGGGTAGTGGGGAGCTGTTTTTT. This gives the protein CASTGLAGSGELFF.

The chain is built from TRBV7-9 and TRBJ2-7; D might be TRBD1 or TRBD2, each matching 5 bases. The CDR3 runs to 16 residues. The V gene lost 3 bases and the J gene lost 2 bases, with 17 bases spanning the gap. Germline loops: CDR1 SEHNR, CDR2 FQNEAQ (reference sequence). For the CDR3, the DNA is TGTGCCAGCAGCTTTCCCCGGAGAGGGGATCCCTACGAGCAGTACTTC. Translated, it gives CASSFPRRGDPYEQYF. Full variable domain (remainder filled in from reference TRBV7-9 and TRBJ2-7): DTGVSQNPRHKITKRGQNVTFRCDPISEHNRLYWYRQTLGQGPEFLTYFQNEAQLEKSRLLSDRFSAERPKGSFSTLEIQRTEQGDSAMYLCASSFPRRGDPYEQYFGPGTRLTVT.

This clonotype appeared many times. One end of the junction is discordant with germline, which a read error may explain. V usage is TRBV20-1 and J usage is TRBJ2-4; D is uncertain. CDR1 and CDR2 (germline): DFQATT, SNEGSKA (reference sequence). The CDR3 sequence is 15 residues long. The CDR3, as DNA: TGCAGTGCTGGAGAAGATTACCCCATGAATAACATTCAGTACTTC. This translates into CSAGEDYPMNNIQYF.

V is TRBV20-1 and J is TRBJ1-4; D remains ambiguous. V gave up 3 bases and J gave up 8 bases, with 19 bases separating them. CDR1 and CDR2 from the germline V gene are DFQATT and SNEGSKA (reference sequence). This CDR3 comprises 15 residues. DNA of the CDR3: TGCAGTGCTAGTCCGGCGACCCAGGTAGCGGAAAAACTGTTTTTT. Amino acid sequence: CSASPATQVAEKLFF.

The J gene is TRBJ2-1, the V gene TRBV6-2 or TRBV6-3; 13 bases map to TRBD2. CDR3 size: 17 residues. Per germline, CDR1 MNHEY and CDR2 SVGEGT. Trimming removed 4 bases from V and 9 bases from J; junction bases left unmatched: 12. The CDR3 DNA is TGTGCCAGCAGTTCGAGGACTAGCGGGAGTAGATCGGGTGAGCAGTTCTTC. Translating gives CASSSRTSGSRSGEQFF.

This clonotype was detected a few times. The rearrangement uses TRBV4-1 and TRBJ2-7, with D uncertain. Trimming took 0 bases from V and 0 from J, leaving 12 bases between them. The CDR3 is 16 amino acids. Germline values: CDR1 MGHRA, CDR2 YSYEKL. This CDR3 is CASSQDRWFGSYEQYF. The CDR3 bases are TGCGCCAGCAGCCAAGATCGCTGGTTTGGCTCCTACGAGCAGTACTTC.

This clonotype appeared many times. The DNA of the CDR3 is TGTGCCAGCAGCGAAGGCAATCAGCCCCAGCATTTT. Its protein is CASSEGNQPQHF. The chain joins TRBV7-2 to TRBJ1-5; D not certain. From germline, CDR1 is SGHTA and CDR2 FQGNSA. The CDR3 is made up of 12 amino acids. V was pared by 5 bases and J by 2 bases, with 4 bases between.

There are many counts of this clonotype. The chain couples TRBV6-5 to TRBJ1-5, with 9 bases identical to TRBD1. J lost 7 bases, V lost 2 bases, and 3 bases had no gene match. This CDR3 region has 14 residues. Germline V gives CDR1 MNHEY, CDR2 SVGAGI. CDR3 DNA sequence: TGTGCCAGCAGTTACAGGGACAGGGAACAGCCCCAGCATTTT. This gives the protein CASSYRDREQPQHF.

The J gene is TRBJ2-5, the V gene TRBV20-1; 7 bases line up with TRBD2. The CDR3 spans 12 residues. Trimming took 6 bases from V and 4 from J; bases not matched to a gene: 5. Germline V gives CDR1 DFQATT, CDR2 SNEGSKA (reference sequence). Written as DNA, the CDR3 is TGCAGTGCCTGGACTAGTTCAGAGACCCAGTACTTC. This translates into CSAWTSSETQYF.

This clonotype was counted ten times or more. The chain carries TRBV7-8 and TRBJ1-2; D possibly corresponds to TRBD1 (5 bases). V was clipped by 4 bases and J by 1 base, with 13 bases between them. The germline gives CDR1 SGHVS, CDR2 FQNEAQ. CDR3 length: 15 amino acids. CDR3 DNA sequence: TGTGCCAGCAGCTCCAATGCGGGGGGTAACTATGGCTACACCTTC. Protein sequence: CASSSNAGGNYGYTF.

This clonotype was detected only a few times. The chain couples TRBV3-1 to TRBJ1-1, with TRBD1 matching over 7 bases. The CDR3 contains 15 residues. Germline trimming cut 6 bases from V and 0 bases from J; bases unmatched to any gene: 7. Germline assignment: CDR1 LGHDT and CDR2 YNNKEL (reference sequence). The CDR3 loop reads CASSQGQKMNTEAFF. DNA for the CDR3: TGTGCCAGCAGTCAGGGACAGAAGATGAACACTGAAGCTTTCTTT.

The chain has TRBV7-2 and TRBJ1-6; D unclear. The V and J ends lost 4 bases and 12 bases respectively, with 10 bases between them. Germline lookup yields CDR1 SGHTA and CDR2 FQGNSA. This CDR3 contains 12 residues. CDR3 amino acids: CASSSRSIPLHF. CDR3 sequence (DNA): TGTGCCAGCAGCTCTAGAAGTATACCCCTCCACTTT.